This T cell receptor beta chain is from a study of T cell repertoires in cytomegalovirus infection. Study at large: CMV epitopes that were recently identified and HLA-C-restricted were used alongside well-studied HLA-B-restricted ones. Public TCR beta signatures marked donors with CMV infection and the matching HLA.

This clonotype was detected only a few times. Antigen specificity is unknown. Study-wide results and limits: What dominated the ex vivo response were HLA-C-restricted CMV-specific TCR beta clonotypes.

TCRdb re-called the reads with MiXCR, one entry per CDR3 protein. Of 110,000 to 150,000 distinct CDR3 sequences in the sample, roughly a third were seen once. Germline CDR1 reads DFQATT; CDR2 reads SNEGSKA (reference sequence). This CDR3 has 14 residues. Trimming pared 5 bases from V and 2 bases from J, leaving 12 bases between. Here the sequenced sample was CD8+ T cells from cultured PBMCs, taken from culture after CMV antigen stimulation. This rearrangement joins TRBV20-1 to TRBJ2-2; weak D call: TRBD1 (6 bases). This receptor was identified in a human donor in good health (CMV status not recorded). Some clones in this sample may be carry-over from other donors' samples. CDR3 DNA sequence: TGCAGTGCTGTACAGGGTTATAACACCGGGGAGCTGTTTTTT. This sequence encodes CSAVQGYNTGELFF.